This TCR beta chain was found in a study of blood T cells in healthy people across ages. A note on this clonotype: A junction boundary mismatches the germline segment, possibly from a read error.

The CDR3 sequence is 11 residues long. Germline assignment: CDR1 WSHSY and CDR2 SAAADI. Next came a second PCR, run for roughly 7 to 12 cycles, which used a sample-barcoded 5' primer along with a J-beta primer mix. MiXCR, run by TCRdb on the 5' RACE reads, gives a single entry per CDR3 protein. The table lists hundreds of thousands of distinct CDR3 sequences, about a third of them singletons. The chain employs TRBV10-2 and TRBJ1-1, with D possibly matching TRBD1 (5 bases). Sequenced: blood. This TCR derives from a woman over 75 in good health. The CDR3: CASSRVTAAFF. CDR3 coding DNA: TGCGCCAGCAGCAGGGTCACTGCAGCTTTCTTT.